The rows below give T cell receptor beta chains drawn from one sample of a study of T cell responses to AZD1222 COVID-19 vaccine. Some clones are missing from TCRdb's copy, which holds only in-frame ones; the method was immunoSEQ multiplex PCR. Among 150,000 or so clones listed, approximately 93% were seen once. Sequencing was performed on peripheral blood, taken 28 days after the second AZD1222 dose. Source of these receptors: an adult who received the AZD1222 COVID-19 vaccine. Each CDR3 is given with its conserved first and last residue. Fields, in order: V gene, CDR3 length, D gene, clone size, J gene, CDR3 protein, CDR3 DNA. The D gene is left open where the match is weak. The size entry is marked missing in some rows and otherwise reads once, few, many or a size class.

TRBV28	16	.	.	TRBJ2-1	CASIDPLKPLDNEQFF	TGTGCCAGCATCGACCCACTTAAACCTTTAGACAATGAGCAGTTCTTC
TRBV7-9	12	.	.	TRBJ1-1	CASSPGRTEAFF	TGTGCCAGCAGCCCAGGGAGGACTGAAGCTTTCTTT
TRBV7-9	14	.	.	TRBJ1-6	CASSLGPGNSPLHF	TGTGCCAGCAGCTTAGGCCCAGGGAATTCACCCCTCCACTTT
TRBV2	16	TRBD2	.	TRBJ2-3	CASTPGLAGGSNTQYF	TGTGCCAGCACCCCCGGACTAGCGGGGGGGTCCAATACGCAGTATTTT
TRBV15	13	.	.	TRBJ2-6	CATSISGANVLTF	TGTGCCACCAGCATTTCTGGGGCCAACGTCCTGACTTTC
TRBV27	17	.	.	TRBJ2-6	CASRYTGGWGGANVLTF	TGTGCCAGCAGATACACGGGGGGCTGGGGCGGGGCCAACGTCCTGACTTTC
TRBV2	14	.	.	TRBJ2-1	CASKRDGRVGEQFF	TGTGCCAGCAAGAGGGACGGCAGGGTCGGGGAGCAGTTCTTC
TRBV7-2	13	.	once	TRBJ2-5	CASSSPAGETQYF	TGTGCCAGCAGTTCCCCGGCGGGAGAGACCCAGTACTTC
TRBV2	16	TRBD2	.	TRBJ2-5	CASWGTSGWYQETQYF	TGTGCCAGCTGGGGGACTAGCGGCTGGTACCAAGAGACCCAGTACTTC
TRBV27	14	.	.	TRBJ2-2	CASSFWTNTGELFF	TGTGCCAGCAGTTTCTGGACGAACACCGGGGAGCTGTTTTTT
TRBV7-8	15	.	.	TRBJ2-7	CASSLFQGGDYEQYF	TGTGCCAGCAGCTTATTTCAGGGGGGGGACTACGAGCAGTACTTC
TRBV13	17	.	.	TRBJ2-3	CASSLGGSGSHTDTQYF	TGTGCCAGCAGCTTAGGCGGGTCGGGAAGTCACACAGATACGCAGTATTTT
TRBV9	14	TRBD1	.	TRBJ2-7	CASSARTTGHEQYF	TGTGCCAGCAGCGCCCGGACGACAGGGCACGAGCAGTACTTC
TRBV21-1	15	.	.	TRBJ1-2	CASSKISTLSYGYTF	TGTGCCAGCAGCAAAATCAGCACTCTGAGCTATGGCTACACCTTC
TRBV6-5	15	.	.	TRBJ1-5	CASSRGTDSGQPQHF	TGTGCCAGCAGTAGAGGGACGGACTCGGGTCAGCCCCAGCATTTT
TRBV28	16	TRBD1	.	TRBJ2-7	CASNNRYRGLLYEQYF	TGTGCCAGCAATAACCGTTACAGGGGGCTCCTCTACGAGCAGTACTTC
TRBV10-3	12	.	.	TRBJ1-1	CATEEGNTEAFF	TGTGCCACGGAGGAGGGGAACACTGAAGCTTTCTTT
TRBV28	17	.	.	TRBJ2-1	CASSLWGSASQGNEQFF	TGTGCCAGCAGTTTATGGGGCAGTGCCAGCCAGGGGAATGAGCAGTTCTTC
TRBV9	15	TRBD1	.	TRBJ1-4	CASSVGGTGNEKLFF	TGTGCCAGCAGCGTAGGGGGGACAGGGAATGAAAAACTGTTTTTT
TRBV9	13	.	once	TRBJ1-5	CASSVEGGQPQHF	TGTGCCAGCAGCGTTGAGGGCGGTCAGCCCCAGCATTTT
TRBV10-2	13	TRBD1	.	TRBJ1-2	CATPERTGPGYTF	TGCGCCACCCCGGAGAGGACAGGGCCCGGCTACACCTTC
TRBV19	16	.	.	TRBJ1-1	CASSPETGTYFTEAFF	TGTGCCAGTAGTCCAGAGACCGGCACCTACTTCACTGAAGCTTTCTTT
TRBV25-1	13	.	.	TRBJ1-1	CASSVQGNTEAFF	TGTGCCAGCAGTGTCCAGGGGAACACTGAAGCTTTCTTT
TRBV24-1	14	TRBD1	.	TRBJ1-3	CATITDRDGDTIYF	TGTGCCACCATCACCGACAGGGACGGTGACACCATATATTTT
TRBV18	18	TRBD1	.	TRBJ1-3	CASSPPMTGVGSGNTIYF	TGTGCCAGCTCACCACCGATGACAGGGGTCGGGAGTGGAAACACCATATATTTT
TRBV29-1	12	.	.	TRBJ1-2	CSVVDRNYGYTF	TGCAGCGTTGTGGACAGAAACTATGGCTACACCTTC
TRBV4-1	18	.	.	TRBJ2-6	CASSQWAGDLSGANVLTF	TGCGCCAGCAGCCAATGGGCAGGGGATCTCTCTGGGGCCAACGTCCTGACTTTC
TRBV28	14	.	.	TRBJ2-7	CASSLRETRREQYF	TGTGCCAGCAGTCTCCGGGAGACCAGGCGGGAGCAGTACTTC
TRBV27	13	.	.	TRBJ1-5	CASSLGGGQPQHF	TGTGCCAGCAGTTTGGGGGGAGGACAGCCCCAGCATTTT
TRBV2	13	.	few	TRBJ1-5	CASNLLGGRPQHF	TGTGCCAGCAACCTACTAGGGGGGAGGCCCCAGCATTTT
TRBV7-9	14	.	.	TRBJ1-1	CASSSWAVNTEAFF	TGTGCCAGCAGCTCCTGGGCAGTGAACACTGAAGCTTTCTTT
TRBV23-1	16	.	.	TRBJ1-6	CASSRLRDPFNSPLHF	TGCGCCAGCAGTCGTTTACGGGACCCCTTTAATTCACCCCTCCACTTT
TRBV4-2	15	.	.	TRBJ1-5	CASSQDVFSLWPQHF	TGTGCCAGCAGCCAGGACGTATTCAGCCTCTGGCCCCAGCATTTT
TRBV7-3	11	TRBD1	.	TRBJ1-6	CASSLRQGDHF	TGTGCCAGCAGCTTGAGGCAGGGGGACCACTTT
TRBV11-2	16	TRBD2	.	TRBJ2-2	CASSLLAGRPHGELFF	TGTGCCAGCAGCTTACTAGCGGGGCGCCCCCACGGGGAGCTGTTTTTT
TRBV5-1	16	TRBD1	.	TRBJ1-3	CASSVQGQGAGNTIYF	TGCGCCAGCAGTGTCCAGGGACAGGGGGCTGGAAACACCATATATTTT
TRBV29-1	17	TRBD1	.	TRBJ2-2	CSVLGSDRGANTGELFF	TGCAGCGTTCTTGGGTCGGACAGGGGTGCGAACACCGGGGAGCTGTTTTTT
TRBV28	17	.	.	TRBJ2-3	CASLPAGRSHPTDTQYF	TGTGCCAGCCTCCCTGCAGGGAGAAGTCATCCCACAGATACGCAGTATTTT
TRBV5-1	14	TRBD1	.	TRBJ2-3	CASSRDSQGDTQYF	TGCGCCAGCAGCCGGGACAGCCAGGGGGATACGCAGTATTTT
TRBV4-3	16	.	.	TRBJ2-3	CASSQDMGLSTDTQYF	TGCGCCAGCAGCCAAGATATGGGACTCAGCACAGATACGCAGTATTTT
TRBV16	16	.	many	TRBJ1-1	CASSPTVRAMNTEAFF	TGTGCCAGCAGCCCTACCGTTCGGGCCATGAACACTGAAGCTTTCTTT
TRBV6-6	15	TRBD1	.	TRBJ1-2	CASREPNDREKGYTF	TGTGCCAGCAGGGAACCAAATGACAGGGAGAAAGGCTACACCTTC
TRBV11-2	15	.	.	TRBJ1-3	CASTQGFRSGNTIYF	TGTGCCAGCACCCAGGGATTCCGCTCTGGAAACACCATATATTTT
TRBV7-2	13	.	.	TRBJ1-3	CASSSAGGNTIYF	TGTGCCAGCAGCTCAGCGGGTGGAAACACCATATATTTT
TRBV3-1/TRBV3-2	16	TRBD2	.	TRBJ2-2	CASSHLAGGNTGELFF	TGTGCCAGCAGCCACTTAGCGGGGGGGAACACCGGGGAGCTGTTTTTT
TRBV18	14	.	.	TRBJ1-5	CASSPPGGVQPQHF	TGTGCCAGCTCACCACCGGGGGGTGTTCAGCCCCAGCATTTT
TRBV9	15	.	.	TRBJ1-6	CASSPRQSTNSPLHF	TGTGCCAGCAGCCCCCGCCAGTCGACTAATTCACCCCTCCACTTT
TRBV9	13	TRBD2	.	TRBJ2-7	CASSVTGGYEQYF	TGTGCCAGCAGCGTAACGGGAGGCTACGAGCAGTACTTC
TRBV7-9	15	.	.	TRBJ2-7	CASSLAGGNSYEQYF	TGTGCCAGCAGCTTAGCCGGCGGGAACTCCTACGAGCAGTACTTC
TRBV10-3	15	.	.	TRBJ1-3	CAISESGGGGNTIYF	TGTGCCATCAGTGAGTCCGGAGGCGGCGGAAACACCATATATTTT
TRBV5-4	12	.	.	TRBJ1-1	CASSSHDRRAFF	TGTGCCAGCAGTTCCCATGACAGGAGAGCTTTCTTT